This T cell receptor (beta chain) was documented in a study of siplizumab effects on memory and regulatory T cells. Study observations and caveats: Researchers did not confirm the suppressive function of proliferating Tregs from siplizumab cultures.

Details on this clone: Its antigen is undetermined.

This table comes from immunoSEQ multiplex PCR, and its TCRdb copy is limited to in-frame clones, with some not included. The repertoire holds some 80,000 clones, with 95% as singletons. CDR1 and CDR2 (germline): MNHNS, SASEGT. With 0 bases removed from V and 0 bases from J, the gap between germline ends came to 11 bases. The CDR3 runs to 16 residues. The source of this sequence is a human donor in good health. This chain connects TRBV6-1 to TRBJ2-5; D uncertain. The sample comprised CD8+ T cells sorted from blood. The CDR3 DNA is TGTGCCAGCAGTGAAGCGCAGGATCAGTACCAAGAGACCCAGTACTTC. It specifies CASSEAQDQYQETQYF.